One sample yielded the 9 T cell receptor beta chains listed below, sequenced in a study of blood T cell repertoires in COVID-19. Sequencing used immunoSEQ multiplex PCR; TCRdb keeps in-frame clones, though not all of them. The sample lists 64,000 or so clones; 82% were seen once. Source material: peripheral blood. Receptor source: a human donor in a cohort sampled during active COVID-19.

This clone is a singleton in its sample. The CDR3 sequence is CSADAGQLKFF. In DNA form, the CDR3 reads TGCAGTGCGGACGCGGGACAGCTGAAGTTTTTT. This rearrangement joins TRBV20-1 to TRBJ1-4; TRBD1 matches 7 bases. The CDR3 loop spans 11 amino acids. Losses at the gene ends were 6 bases for V and 16 bases for J; bases not matched to a gene: 11. Germline CDR1 DFQATT, CDR2 SNEGSKA (reference sequence).

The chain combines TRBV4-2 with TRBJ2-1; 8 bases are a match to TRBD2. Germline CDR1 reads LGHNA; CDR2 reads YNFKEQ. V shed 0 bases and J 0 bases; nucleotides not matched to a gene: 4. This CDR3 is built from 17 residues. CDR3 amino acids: CASSQDWGTSSYNEQFF. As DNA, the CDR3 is TGTGCCAGCAGCCAAGATTGGGGGACTAGCTCCTACAATGAGCAGTTCTTC.

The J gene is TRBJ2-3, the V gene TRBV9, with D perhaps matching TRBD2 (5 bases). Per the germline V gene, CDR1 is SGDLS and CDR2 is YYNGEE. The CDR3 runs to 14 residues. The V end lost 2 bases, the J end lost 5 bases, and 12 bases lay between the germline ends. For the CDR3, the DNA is TGTGCCAGCAGCGTTCGGCCAGGAGGAGATACGCAGTATTTT. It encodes CASSVRPGGDTQYF.

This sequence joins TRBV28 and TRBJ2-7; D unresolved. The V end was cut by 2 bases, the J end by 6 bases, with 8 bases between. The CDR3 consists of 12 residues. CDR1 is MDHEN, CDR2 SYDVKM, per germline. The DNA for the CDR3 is TGTGCCAGCAGTTTAAACAGCTTCGAGCAGTACGTC. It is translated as CASSLNSFEQYV.

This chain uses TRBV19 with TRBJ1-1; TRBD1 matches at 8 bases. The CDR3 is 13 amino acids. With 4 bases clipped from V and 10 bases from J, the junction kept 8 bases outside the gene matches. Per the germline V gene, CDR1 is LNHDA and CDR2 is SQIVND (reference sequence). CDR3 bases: TGTGCCAGTAGTACCCTCGGACAGGGATCAGCTTTCTTT. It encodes CASSTLGQGSAFF.

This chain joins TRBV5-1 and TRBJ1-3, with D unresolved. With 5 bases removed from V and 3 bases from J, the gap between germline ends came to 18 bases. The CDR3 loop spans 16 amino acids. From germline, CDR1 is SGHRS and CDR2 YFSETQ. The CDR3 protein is CASSEEGDSGGNTIYF. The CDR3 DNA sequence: TGCGCCAGCAGTGAGGAGGGAGACTCAGGTGGAAACACCATATATTTT. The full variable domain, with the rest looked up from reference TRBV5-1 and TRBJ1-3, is KAGVTQTPRYLIKTRGQQVTLSCSPISGHRSVSWYQQTPGQGLQFLFEYFSETQRNKGNFPGRFSGRQFSNSRSEMNVSTLELGDSALYLCASSEEGDSGGNTIYFGEGSWLTVV.

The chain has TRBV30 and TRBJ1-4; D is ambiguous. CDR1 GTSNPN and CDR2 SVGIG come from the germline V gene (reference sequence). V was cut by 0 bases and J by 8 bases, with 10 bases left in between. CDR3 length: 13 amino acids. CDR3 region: CAWSVLDAEKLFF. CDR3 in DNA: TGTGCCTGGAGTGTACTCGATGCCGAAAAACTGTTTTTT.

The CDR3 coding sequence is TGTGCCAGCAGCTTAGGGCTAGCGGGGGGCACCGGGGAGCTGTTTTTT. The encoded protein is CASSLGLAGGTGELFF. This chain uses TRBV7-2 with TRBJ2-2; 11 bases match TRBD2. V gave up 1 base and J gave up 4 bases; unmatched junction bases: 2. The CDR3 extends over 16 amino acids. The germline V gene encodes CDR1 SGHTA and CDR2 FQGNSA.

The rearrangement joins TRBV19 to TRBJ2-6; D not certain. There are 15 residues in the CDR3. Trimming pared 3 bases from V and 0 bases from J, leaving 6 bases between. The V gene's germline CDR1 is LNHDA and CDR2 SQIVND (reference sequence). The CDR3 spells CASSILSSGANVLTF. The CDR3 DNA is TGTGCCAGTAGTATTCTGAGCTCTGGGGCCAACGTCCTGACTTTC.